The rows below give T cell receptor beta chains drawn from one sample of a study of cytomegalovirus exposure and HLA in healthy donors. Using immunoSEQ multiplex PCR, the repertoire was profiled, and TCRdb retains in-frame clones only, with some absent. The table lists approximately 240,000 clones, around four fifths of them singletons. The material sequenced was PBMCs. The receptor source for this set is a woman aged 55 to 70 in good health and CMV-seropositive. Both conserved end residues are part of each CDR3. Each record gives: D gene, clone size, V gene, J gene, CDR3 length, CDR3 protein, CDR3 DNA. The D gene is left open where the match is weak. Size is stated for part of the rows, as once, few or many counts, or as a class when the clone is expanded.

d_call: -
clone_size: few
v_call: TRBV6-1
j_call: TRBJ1-1
cdr3_length: 15
cdr3_aa: CASSPSTVRDTEAFF
cdr3_nt: TGTGCCAGCAGCCCCTCGACAGTAAGGGATACTGAAGCTTTCTTT

d_call: -
clone_size: -
v_call: TRBV30
j_call: TRBJ2-7
cdr3_length: 12
cdr3_aa: CAWSVQLHEQYF
cdr3_nt: TGTGCCTGGAGTGTACAGCTCCACGAGCAGTACTTC

d_call: TRBD2
clone_size: -
v_call: TRBV7-2
j_call: TRBJ2-7
cdr3_length: 15
cdr3_aa: CASSSASGGPYEQYF
cdr3_nt: TGTGCCAGCAGCTCCGCTAGCGGGGGACCCTACGAGCAGTACTTC

d_call: TRBD2
clone_size: -
v_call: TRBV6-1
j_call: TRBJ2-5
cdr3_length: 13
cdr3_aa: CASGGTTQETQYF
cdr3_nt: TGTGCCAGCGGGGGGACTACCCAAGAGACCCAGTACTTC

d_call: TRBD1
clone_size: -
v_call: TRBV9
j_call: TRBJ1-1
cdr3_length: 16
cdr3_aa: CASSADLQGARLKAFF
cdr3_nt: TGTGCCAGCAGCGCCGATCTACAGGGGGCTCGACTCAAAGCTTTCTTT

d_call: -
clone_size: -
v_call: TRBV19
j_call: TRBJ1-2
cdr3_length: 13
cdr3_aa: CASSIDSYYGYTF
cdr3_nt: TGTGCCAGTAGTATCGACAGTTACTATGGCTACACCTTC

d_call: -
clone_size: -
v_call: TRBV5-6
j_call: TRBJ2-1
cdr3_length: 13
cdr3_aa: CASSTYGTNEQFF
cdr3_nt: TGTGCCAGCAGCACTTACGGGACTAATGAGCAGTTCTTC

d_call: -
clone_size: -
v_call: TRBV10-3
j_call: TRBJ2-7
cdr3_length: 13
cdr3_aa: CAISESLYYEQYF
cdr3_nt: TGTGCCATCAGTGAGAGTCTCTACTACGAGCAGTACTTC

d_call: -
clone_size: -
v_call: TRBV4-2
j_call: TRBJ2-7
cdr3_length: 17
cdr3_aa: CASSQGGGSGHLYEQYF
cdr3_nt: TGTGCCAGCAGCCAAGGTGGCGGATCAGGACACCTCTACGAGCAGTACTTC

d_call: -
clone_size: -
v_call: TRBV9
j_call: TRBJ2-1
cdr3_length: 16
cdr3_aa: CASSVGGSGSYNEQFF
cdr3_nt: TGTGCCAGCAGCGTAGGGGGTAGCGGCTCCTACAATGAGCAGTTCTTC

d_call: TRBD2
clone_size: -
v_call: TRBV7-8
j_call: TRBJ2-7
cdr3_length: 16
cdr3_aa: CASSLAQLAGIYEQYF
cdr3_nt: TGTGCCAGCAGCTTAGCGCAACTAGCGGGAATCTACGAGCAGTACTTC

d_call: TRBD1
clone_size: -
v_call: TRBV30
j_call: TRBJ1-5
cdr3_length: 15
cdr3_aa: CAWSPRQGSDQPQHF
cdr3_nt: TGTGCCTGGAGTCCACGACAGGGGTCGGATCAGCCCCAGCATTTT

d_call: TRBD1
clone_size: -
v_call: TRBV14
j_call: TRBJ2-7
cdr3_length: 14
cdr3_aa: CASSPWTGSYEQYF
cdr3_nt: TGTGCCAGCAGCCCTTGGACAGGCTCCTACGAGCAGTACTTC

d_call: -
clone_size: -
v_call: TRBV2
j_call: TRBJ2-5
cdr3_length: 11
cdr3_aa: CASSSQETQYF
cdr3_nt: TGTGCCAGCAGCTCTCAGGAGACCCAGTACTTC

d_call: TRBD1
clone_size: -
v_call: TRBV30
j_call: TRBJ2-3
cdr3_length: 17
cdr3_aa: CAWSTPTGGAWVRAQYF
cdr3_nt: TGTGCCTGGAGTACCCCAACAGGGGGCGCCTGGGTTCGGGCGCAGTATTTT

d_call: -
clone_size: -
v_call: TRBV30
j_call: TRBJ1-2
cdr3_length: 12
cdr3_aa: CACLSGGWSYTF
cdr3_nt: TGTGCCTGCCTCTCGGGGGGTTGGAGCTACACCTTC

d_call: TRBD2
clone_size: once
v_call: TRBV5-4
j_call: TRBJ2-3
cdr3_length: 18
cdr3_aa: CASSLGLAGGLSTDTQYF
cdr3_nt: TGTGCCAGCAGCTTGGGACTAGCGGGAGGCCTAAGCACAGATACGCAGTATTTT

d_call: -
clone_size: -
v_call: TRBV5-1
j_call: TRBJ2-1
cdr3_length: 15
cdr3_aa: CASSLAGEDYNEQFF
cdr3_nt: TGCGCCAGCAGCTTGGCCGGGGAGGATTACAATGAGCAGTTCTTC

d_call: TRBD2
clone_size: -
v_call: TRBV30
j_call: TRBJ2-4
cdr3_length: 15
cdr3_aa: CAWSQRGGPGNIQYF
cdr3_nt: TGTGCCTGGAGCCAACGGGGGGGGCCGGGAAACATTCAGTACTTC

d_call: -
clone_size: -
v_call: TRBV9
j_call: TRBJ1-1
cdr3_length: 13
cdr3_aa: CASAPLQGGEAFF
cdr3_nt: TGTGCCAGCGCCCCTTTACAGGGTGGTGAAGCTTTCTTT

d_call: TRBD1
clone_size: few
v_call: TRBV27
j_call: TRBJ1-1
cdr3_length: 14
cdr3_aa: CASSRQGIGTEAFF
cdr3_nt: TGTGCCAGCAGCAGACAGGGGATCGGGACTGAAGCTTTCTTT

d_call: -
clone_size: -
v_call: TRBV18
j_call: TRBJ1-4
cdr3_length: 17
cdr3_aa: CASTYPQGQSTNEKLFF
cdr3_nt: TGTGCCAGCACTTATCCTCAGGGTCAATCAACTAATGAAAAACTGTTTTTT

d_call: -
clone_size: -
v_call: TRBV5-1
j_call: TRBJ2-3
cdr3_length: 14
cdr3_aa: CASSQGLGANTQYF
cdr3_nt: TGCGCCAGCAGCCAAGGACTGGGGGCCAATACGCAGTATTTT

d_call: TRBD1
clone_size: -
v_call: TRBV2
j_call: TRBJ1-2
cdr3_length: 13
cdr3_aa: CASSEQGTGTYTF
cdr3_nt: TGTGCCAGCAGTGAACAGGGGACAGGGACTTATACCTTC

d_call: TRBD1
clone_size: -
v_call: TRBV5-4
j_call: TRBJ1-2
cdr3_length: 13
cdr3_aa: CASSSDRGYGYTF
cdr3_nt: TGTGCCAGCAGCTCCGACAGGGGCTATGGCTACACCTTC

d_call: -
clone_size: -
v_call: TRBV6-1
j_call: TRBJ1-4
cdr3_length: 13
cdr3_aa: CASSESGSAKLFF
cdr3_nt: TGTGCCAGCAGTGAATCAGGGTCAGCAAAACTGTTTTTT

d_call: TRBD2
clone_size: -
v_call: TRBV2
j_call: TRBJ2-1
cdr3_length: 14
cdr3_aa: CASSEIGTSAEQFF
cdr3_nt: TGTGCCAGCAGTGAAATCGGGACTAGCGCCGAGCAGTTCTTC

d_call: TRBD1
clone_size: -
v_call: TRBV11-2
j_call: TRBJ1-5
cdr3_length: 13
cdr3_aa: CASSEDRAQPQHF
cdr3_nt: TGTGCCAGCAGCGAAGACAGGGCTCAGCCCCAGCATTTT

d_call: -
clone_size: -
v_call: TRBV18
j_call: TRBJ1-1
cdr3_length: 17
cdr3_aa: CASSPPRGGVMNTEAFF
cdr3_nt: TGTGCCAGCTCACCACCCCGGGGGGGAGTCATGAACACTGAAGCTTTCTTT

d_call: TRBD2
clone_size: -
v_call: TRBV19
j_call: TRBJ2-1
cdr3_length: 14
cdr3_aa: CATNSGGAANEQFF
cdr3_nt: TGTGCCACCAATAGCGGGGGGGCCGCCAATGAGCAGTTCTTC

d_call: TRBD1
clone_size: -
v_call: TRBV27
j_call: TRBJ2-5
cdr3_length: 15
cdr3_aa: CASSPGTGGGETQYF
cdr3_nt: TGTGCCAGCAGCCCCGGGACAGGGGGCGGAGAGACCCAGTACTTC